The following is a T cell receptor (beta chain) sequence with its context. In the source study's methods: Nucleated cell number was recorded as an estimate derived from reference gene primer amplification. Method: immunoSEQ multiplex PCR; TCRdb's copy keeps in-frame clones and lacks some. V and J calls and clone size are given by that table; D and trimming were obtained from the DNA. Seen here are approximately 200,000 clones, approximately 84% observed once, and the top ten hold 1.9%. These data belong to a study of blood T cell repertoires in COVID-19. Looking at the study overall: Material from acute and convalescent COVID-19 was sourced from the United States, Italy and Spain. The cDNA or gDNA used as material had been derived from T cells, B-cell-depleted T cells, or PBMCs.

The clonotype originates from a middle-aged man with active or convalescent COVID-19. Source material: peripheral blood.

Written as DNA, the CDR3 is TGTGCCAGCAGTCTGACAGGGTTTGCTCAGCCCCAGCATTTT. This gives the protein CASSLTGFAQPQHF. The rearrangement uses TRBV28 and TRBJ1-5; 7 positions match TRBD1. From germline, CDR1 is MDHEN and CDR2 SYDVKM. This CDR3 is built from 14 residues. Germline trimming cut 5 bases from V and 6 bases from J; bases unmatched to any gene: 7. The full variable domain, in which reference TRBV28 and TRBJ1-5 provide the parts outside the CDR3, is DVKVTQSSRYLVKRTGEKVFLECVQDMDHENMFWYRQDPGLGLRLIYFSYDVKMKEKGDIPEGYSVSREKKERFSLILESASTNQTSMYLCASSLTGFAQPQHFGDGTRLSIL.